The T cell receptor (beta chain) under discussion was sequenced for a study of T cell responses to AZD1222 COVID-19 vaccine (dated by TCRdb to about 2021). About the full investigation: Because spike-specific TCR depth and breadth did not differ between the two schedules, AZD1222 recipients who got a second dose at roughly 4 weeks were pooled with those who got a second dose at roughly 12 weeks. A total of 233 trial participants underwent TCR sequencing, of whom roughly 210 had received two doses of AZD1222 and about 25 had received two doses of the MenACWY control vaccine. Trial participants were enrolled by age into 18-55, 56-69 and 70-plus year subgroups, with roughly 150, 30 and 60 TCR-sequenced participants respectively.

The CDR3 regions of human TCRbeta chains were analyzed by immunosequencing. Per the original workflow: TCRs in the repertoires were matched against a reference library of SARS-CoV-2-specific TCRs that had been generated with the MIRA antigen-specificity platform. Breadth meant the fraction of unique TCRs that were SARS-CoV-2-associated, whereas depth meant the fraction of total T cells that were SARS-CoV-2-associated. Using the MIRA data, every spike-specific TCR was mapped to the spike region that the TCR reacted to and assigned to either a CD4 or a CD8 class. Log10-transformed breadth and depth values were compared by one-way ANOVA with Sidak's multiple comparisons tests. Imported from immuneACCESS, the table was reduced by TCRdb to in-frame sequences with V and J called. These copies leave out some clones; in studies compared against another copy, an unresolved V gene accounts for under half, and the cause of the remainder is not known. That table gives V, J and clone size, and the DNA gave D and trimming. The sample data list some 140,000 clones, and 90% of these were observed just once. The ten largest clones represent approximately 1.6% of the sample.

The full study reports these points: Most participants were white British and females outnumbered males, and the authors suggested that clonal diversity may have been underestimated. Spike-specific TCR breadth and depth rose significantly after two AZD1222 doses compared with day 0 and with MenACWY recipients. Vaccine-associated CD4 TCRs spanned the whole spike protein, with dominant responses in regions 160-218 and 743-854. Reportedly, close to half of the unique spike-specific TCRs recognized epitopes lying outside the regions that are mutated in the B.1.351 and B.1.1.7 variants. Conclusions about previously exposed vaccinees were limited because only six AZD1222 recipients were SARS-CoV-2 seropositive at baseline. The 56-69-year group was small, and its depth increase did not reach significance, likely because of low power. Because no samples from the day 14 peak response were available, repertoires could be characterized only after the peak T cell response.

Per the publication, the time point label means: baseline before first vaccination. The vaccinee samples were drawn from two UK trials, COV001 and COV002, one of which was a single-blind randomized controlled phase 2/3 trial testing AZD1222 (ChAdOx1 nCoV-19) in healthy adults. For TCRbeta chain sequencing, PBMC samples were collected from trial participants at day 0 and at day 28 after the second dose. Of note for this clone: Its antigen is not yet known. Per-base qualities were not stored, and no clone one base away is much larger.

The clonotype originates from an adult in good health. The sample consisted of peripheral blood, taken on day 0 of AZD1222 vaccination.

Here is the DNA: TGTGCCGCGGGACTGAGCTCCTACGAGCAGTACTTC. Its product reads: CAAGLSSYEQYF. The chain is encoded by TRBV7-9 joined to TRBJ2-7, and TRBD2 may be the D gene, going by 6 matching bases. V loses 11 bases of germline sequence and J loses 0 bases, and the interval between the two ends is 11 bases. Via the germline V gene (reference sequence), CDR1 is SEHNR and CDR2 FQNEAQ. The CDR3 spans 12 residues, from the cysteine through the phenylalanine. The sequence is cut down to CDR3 DNA, 36 bases in frame from base 1. Outside the CDR3, residues come from the reference TRBV7-9 and TRBJ2-7 proteins, so the full variable domain is: DTGVSQNPRHKITKRGQNVTFRCDPISEHNRLYWYRQTLGQGPEFLTYFQNEAQLEKSRLLSDRFSAERPKGSFSTLEIQRTEQGDSAMYLCAAGLSSYEQYFGPGTRLTVT.